A selection of T cell receptor beta chains follows, all from one sample in a study of OX40 agonist ivuxolimab in advanced cancers. TCRdb's copy holds only in-frame clones and misses some; the assay was immunoSEQ multiplex PCR. The data hold some 62,000 clones, with 80% to 90% observed a single time. Here the sequenced sample was CD4+ or CD8+ T cells sorted from blood, taken in a trial of the OX40 agonist ivuxolimab. The origin of the receptors is an adult with an advanced solid tumor such as melanoma, head and neck, liver or kidney cancer. Each CDR3 is given with its conserved first and last residue. The order of the fields is J gene, V gene, clone size, D gene, CDR3 protein, CDR3 DNA. A D gene is named only where the DNA matches it firmly. Rows may omit the clone size; those that give it use once, few, many or a size class.

TRBJ2-2	TRBV30	-	-	CAWTNVPNTGELFF	TGTGCCTGGACAAACGTCCCGAACACCGGGGAGCTGTTTTTT
TRBJ2-3	TRBV7-9	few	TRBD1	CASSPPFRQGADTQYF	TGTGCCAGCAGCCCGCCTTTCCGACAGGGCGCAGATACGCAGTATTTT
TRBJ2-1	TRBV7-2	few	TRBD2	CASSLLAGSSPEFF	TGTGCCAGCAGCTTACTAGCGGGTAGCTCTCCGGAGTTCTTC
TRBJ1-2	TRBV7-2	-	-	CASSLGRWANGYTF	TGTGCCAGCAGCTTGGGGAGGTGGGCTAATGGCTACACCTTC
TRBJ1-1	TRBV4-2	-	-	CASSPRDIRISNTEAFF	TGTGCCAGCAGCCCCCGGGACATAAGAATTTCAAACACTGAAGCTTTCTTT
TRBJ1-2	TRBV5-1	-	-	CASSLESGTNYGYTF	TGCGCCAGCAGCTTGGAGTCAGGGACTAACTATGGCTACACCTTC
TRBJ1-2	TRBV5-1	-	-	CASSLDGFYGYTF	TGCGCCAGCAGCTTGGACGGGTTCTATGGCTACACCTTC
TRBJ2-1	TRBV7-2	-	TRBD2	CASSLRKGGSISYNEQFF	TGTGCCAGCAGCCTCCGCAAGGGCGGGAGCATCTCCTACAATGAGCAGTTCTTC
TRBJ1-2	TRBV29-1	-	-	CSVDIRALDYGYTF	TGCAGCGTTGATATCCGGGCTCTAGACTATGGCTACACCTTC
TRBJ2-5	TRBV29-1	-	-	CSVRGSKGQETQYF	TGCAGCGTGAGGGGCTCTAAGGGCCAAGAGACCCAGTACTTC
TRBJ2-2	TRBV7-2	-	-	CASSLGQIGELFF	TGTGCCAGCAGCTTAGGACAGATCGGGGAGCTGTTTTTT
TRBJ1-3	TRBV4-2	-	-	CASSQDITPGAIGTIYF	TGTGCCAGCAGCCAAGATATTACGCCAGGGGCTATCGGCACCATATATTTT
TRBJ2-1	TRBV5-8	-	TRBD1	CASSPWTGGIDEQFF	TGTGCCAGCAGCCCGTGGACAGGGGGCATAGATGAGCAGTTCTTC
TRBJ1-2	TRBV7-9	-	-	CASSFTGTYGYTF	TGTGCCAGCAGCTTTACAGGGACCTATGGCTACACCTTC
TRBJ2-5	TRBV2	-	-	CASSQRQRQETQYF	TGTGCCAGCAGTCAGAGACAGAGACAAGAGACCCAGTACTTC
TRBJ2-7	TRBV18	-	-	CASSPVWSAQKNEQYF	TGTGCCAGCTCACCGGTCTGGTCGGCCCAAAAAAATGAGCAGTACTTC
TRBJ1-3	TRBV2	-	-	CASSELQGRGIGNTIYF	TGTGCCAGCAGTGAGCTCCAGGGGAGAGGTATTGGAAACACCATATATTTT